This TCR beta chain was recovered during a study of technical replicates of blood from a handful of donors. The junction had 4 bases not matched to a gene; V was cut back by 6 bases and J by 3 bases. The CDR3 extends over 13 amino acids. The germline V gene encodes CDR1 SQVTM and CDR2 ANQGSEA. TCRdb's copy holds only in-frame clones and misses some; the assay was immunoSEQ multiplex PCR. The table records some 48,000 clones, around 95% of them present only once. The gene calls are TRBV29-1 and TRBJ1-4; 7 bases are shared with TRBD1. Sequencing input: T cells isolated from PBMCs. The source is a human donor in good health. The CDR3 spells CSVWDSSNEKLFF. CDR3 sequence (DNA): TGCAGCGTGTGGGACAGCTCTAATGAAAAACTGTTTTTT.